This record looks at one T cell receptor beta chain sequence and its context. Antigen unknown. This sample's time point: pre-sensitization, week 0. As to treatment: therapeutic diphenylcyclopropenone sensitization with weekly scalp DPC. The data are from a study of human T cells and chemical hapten exposure. About the study: There were weekly diphenylcyclopropenone doses to the scalp for patients throughout the roughly 23-week study. Mostly female patients had alopecia areata, totalis or universalis.

Germline lookup yields CDR1 LGHNA and CDR2 YSLEER. This CDR3 has 17 amino acids. The V and J ends lost 2 bases and 6 bases, in that order; junction bases with no gene match: 8. In the original analysis: Counting gave a median of about 89,000 TCRs per sample, with values ranging from about 23,224 to 700,000. TCRdb fed the RACE reads into MiXCR, producing one record per CDR3 protein. The V and J calls were not made by the authors but by TCRdb's processing. The table records under 300,000 distinct CDR3 sequences, over 8% of them present only once. Whole-study findings and limits: Sensitizing to DPC left TCRs with a frequency above 1 in 1000 unaltered.

The sequence was obtained from a woman aged 40 to 49 with alopecia areata. Some clones in this sample may be carry-over from other donors' samples. This sequence joins TRBV4-3 and TRBJ2-1; 12 bases are a match to TRBD2. Material: whole blood, obtained in connection with sensitization to the hapten diphenylcyclopropenone (DPC). CDR3 protein: CASSQYIGLAGPNEQFF. The CDR3, as DNA: TGCGCCAGCAGCCAATACATTGGACTAGCGGGACCCAATGAGCAGTTCTTC.